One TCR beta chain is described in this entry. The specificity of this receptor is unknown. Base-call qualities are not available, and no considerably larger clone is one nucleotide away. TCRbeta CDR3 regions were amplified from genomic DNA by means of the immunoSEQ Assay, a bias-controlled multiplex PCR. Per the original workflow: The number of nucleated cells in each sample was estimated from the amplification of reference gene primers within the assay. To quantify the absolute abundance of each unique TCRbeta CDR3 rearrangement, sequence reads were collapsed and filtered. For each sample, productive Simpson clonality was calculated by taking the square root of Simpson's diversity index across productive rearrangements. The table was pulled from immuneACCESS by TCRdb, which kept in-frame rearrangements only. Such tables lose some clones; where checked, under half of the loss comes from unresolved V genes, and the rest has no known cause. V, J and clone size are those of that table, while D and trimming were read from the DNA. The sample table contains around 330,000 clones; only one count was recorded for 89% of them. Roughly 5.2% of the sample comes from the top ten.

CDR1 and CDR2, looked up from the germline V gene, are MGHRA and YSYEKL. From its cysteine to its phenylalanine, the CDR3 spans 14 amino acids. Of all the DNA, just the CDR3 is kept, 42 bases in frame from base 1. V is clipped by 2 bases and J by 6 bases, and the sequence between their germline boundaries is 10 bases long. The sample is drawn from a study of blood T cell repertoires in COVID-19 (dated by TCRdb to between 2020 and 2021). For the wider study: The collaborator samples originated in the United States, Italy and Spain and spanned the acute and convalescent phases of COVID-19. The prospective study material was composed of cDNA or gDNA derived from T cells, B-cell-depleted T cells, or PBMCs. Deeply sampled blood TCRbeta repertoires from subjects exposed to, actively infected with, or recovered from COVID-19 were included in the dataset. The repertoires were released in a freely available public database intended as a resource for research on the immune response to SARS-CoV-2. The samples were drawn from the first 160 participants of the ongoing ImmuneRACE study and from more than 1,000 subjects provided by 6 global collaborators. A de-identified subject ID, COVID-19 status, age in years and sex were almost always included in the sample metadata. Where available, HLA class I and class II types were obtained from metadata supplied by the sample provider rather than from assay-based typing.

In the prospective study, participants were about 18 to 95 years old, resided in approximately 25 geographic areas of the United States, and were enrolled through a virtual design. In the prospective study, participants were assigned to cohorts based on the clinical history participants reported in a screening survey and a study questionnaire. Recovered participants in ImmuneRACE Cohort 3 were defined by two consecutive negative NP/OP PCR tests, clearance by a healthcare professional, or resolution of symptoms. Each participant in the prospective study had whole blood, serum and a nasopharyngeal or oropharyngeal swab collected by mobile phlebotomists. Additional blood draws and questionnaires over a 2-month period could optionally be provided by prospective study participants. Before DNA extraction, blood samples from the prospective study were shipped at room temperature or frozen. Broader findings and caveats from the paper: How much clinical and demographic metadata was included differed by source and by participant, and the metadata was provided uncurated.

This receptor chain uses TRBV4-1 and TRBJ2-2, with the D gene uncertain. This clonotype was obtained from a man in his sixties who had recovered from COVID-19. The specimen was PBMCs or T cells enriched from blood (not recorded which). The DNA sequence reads TGCGCCAGCAGCCAAATCGTGGCGGCCGGGGAGCTGTTTTTT. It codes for CASSQIVAAGELFF.